These T cell receptor beta chains were read from a single sample in a study of T cells in Graves' hyperthyroidism and ophthalmopathy. TCRdb reanalysed the multiplex PCR reads using MiXCR and keeps one entry per CDR3 protein. This sample has more than 55,000 distinct CDR3 sequences; around 50% occur once, and the top ten carry approximately 3.4%. The specimen sequenced was blood. The receptors were sampled from a woman aged 55-69 years with Graves' ophthalmopathy. The CDR3 runs from the conserved cysteine through the conserved F or W. A D gene is named only where the DNA matches it firmly. A row's size may be missing; if present it is once, few, many or a size class.

>TRBD2|TRBJ2-7|TRBV4-1|many
CASSQRTVPGLAGGQIRYEQYF
TGCGCCAGCAGCCAACGGACAGTCCCGGGACTAGCGGGAGGCCAGATCCGCTACGAGCAGTACTTC
>.|TRBJ2-3|TRBV2|.
CASSEGAGSTDTPYF
TGTGCCAGCAGTGAAGGAGCAGGTAGCACAGATACGCCGTATTTT
>.|TRBJ1-1|TRBV12-3/TRBV12-4|many
CASSTSGTVTEAFF
TGTGCCAGCAGCACATCCGGGACCGTCACTGAAGCTTTCTTT
>.|TRBJ2-5|TRBV6-2/TRBV6-3|many
CASSRGQSDKETQYF
TGTGCCAGCAGCCGGGGACAAAGCGACAAAGAGACCCAGTACTTC
>TRBD2|TRBJ2-1|TRBV5-1|.
CASSGIPRGSYNEQFF
TGCGCCAGCAGCGGTATTCCGCGCGGGAGCTACAATGAGCAGTTCTTC
>.|TRBJ1-5|TRBV6-1|many
CASSEIAGKGNQPQHF
TGTGCCAGCAGTGAAATTGCAGGGAAGGGCAATCAGCCCCAGCATTTT
>.|TRBJ1-6|TRBV6-6|.
CASSYERGSSYNSPLHF
TGTGCCAGCAGTTACGAGCGTGGAAGCTCCTATAATTCACCCCTCCACTTT
>.|TRBJ1-6|TRBV25-1|few
CASSLGAQLNSPLHF
TGTGCCAGCAGTCTTGGGGCACAGCTTAATTCACCCCTCCACTTT
>TRBD2|TRBJ2-5|TRBV12-3/TRBV12-4|many
CASSLALAGGLQETQYF
TGTGCCAGCAGTTTAGCGCTAGCGGGGGGGCTCCAAGAGACCCAGTACTTC
>.|TRBJ2-3|TRBV20-1|.
CSARAPSLEDTQYF
TGCAGTGCTAGAGCCCCCTCTTTGGAAGATACGCAGTATTTT
>.|TRBJ2-2|TRBV5-6|.
CASSTGTGELFF
TGTGCCAGCAGCACCGGGACAGGGGAGCTGTTTTTT
>TRBD2|TRBJ2-5|TRBV20-1|.
CSATSSGRTQYF
TGCAGTGCTACGTCTAGCGGGAGAACTCAGTACTTC
>.|TRBJ2-3|TRBV24-1|.
CATSDTVAGKVDTQYF
TGTGCCACCAGCGATACAGTCGCGGGGAAGGTGGATACGCAGTATTTT
>.|TRBJ2-4|TRBV7-3|many
CASSLTGDRALLAKNIQYF
TGTGCCAGCAGCTTAACGGGAGACAGAGCTCTTCTAGCCAAAAACATTCAGTACTTC
>TRBD1|TRBJ2-4|TRBV5-4|few
CASSPGTGTDKNIQYF
TGTGCCAGCAGCCCGGGGACAGGGACGGACAAAAACATTCAGTACTTC
>TRBD1|TRBJ2-2|TRBV20-1|many
CSAQATPGTGGENTGELFF
TGCAGTGCTCAAGCTACTCCCGGGACAGGGGGCGAGAACACCGGGGAGCTGTTTTTT
>.|TRBJ1-3|TRBV24-1|.
CATSGQGARSGNTIYF
TGTGCCACCAGTGGTCAGGGAGCCCGCTCTGGAAACACCATATATTTT
>TRBD2|TRBJ2-7|TRBV20-1|.
CSARDGLASSYEQYF
TGCAGTGCTAGAGATGGACTAGCTTCCTCCTACGAGCAGTACTTC
>TRBD2|TRBJ2-7|TRBV6-6|many
CASSSVAGGGEQYF
TGTGCCAGCAGTTCCGTAGCGGGAGGCGGCGAGCAGTACTTC
>.|TRBJ1-1|TRBV12-3/TRBV12-4|many
CASSFSQVNTEAFF
TGTGCCAGCAGTTTTTCTCAGGTGAACACTGAAGCTTTCTTT
>.|TRBJ2-1|TRBV15|.
CATSDYNEQFF
TGTGCCACCAGCGACTACAATGAGCAGTTCTTC
>.|TRBJ2-5|TRBV4-1|many
CASSQEGGAETQYF
TGCGCCAGCAGCCAAGAAGGTGGGGCGGAGACCCAGTACTTC
>TRBD1|TRBJ1-1|TRBV7-9|once
CASSRQGANEAFF
TGTGCCAGCAGCAGACAGGGGGCTAATGAAGCTTTCTTT
>.|TRBJ1-2|TRBV5-1|.
CASSLEGSSGNTF
TGCGCCAGCAGCTTGGAAGGCAGCTCTGGAAACACCTTC
>TRBD1|TRBJ2-1|TRBV7-2|.
CASSFGTGRAYNEQFF
TGTGCCAGCAGCTTTGGGACAGGGAGGGCCTACAATGAGCAGTTCTTC
>TRBD1|TRBJ2-2|TRBV10-3|many
CAISDGQGDTGELFF
TGTGCCATCAGCGACGGCCAGGGGGATACCGGGGAGCTGTTTTTT
>TRBD1|TRBJ1-6|TRBV30|many
CAWRGDSLNSPLHF
TGTGCCTGGAGGGGGGACAGTTTGAATTCACCCCTCCACTTT
>.|TRBJ2-7|TRBV29-1|.
CSVAGSQVFQQYF
TGCAGCGTTGCTGGATCTCAAGTATTCCAGCAGTACTTC
>.|TRBJ1-2|TRBV5-1|.
CASTRTSGIYYGYTF
TGCGCCAGCACGCGGACTAGCGGGATTTACTATGGCTACACCTTC
>.|TRBJ2-5|TRBV29-1|once
CSVDGVIGETQYF
TGCAGCGTTGATGGGGTGATAGGCGAGACCCAGTACTTC
>.|TRBJ1-3|TRBV9|.
CASSVDGNTLYF
TGTGCCAGCAGCGTGGATGGAAACACCTTATATTTT
>TRBD2|TRBJ2-5|TRBV20-1|once
CSAVISGNVGETQYF
TGCAGTGCCGTTATTAGCGGGAACGTCGGGGAGACCCAGTACTTC
>TRBD1|TRBJ1-2|TRBV29-1|.
CSAETGQGGYGYTF
TGCAGCGCCGAAACGGGACAGGGCGGCTATGGCTACACCTTC
>.|TRBJ2-1|TRBV20-1|.
CSALSGDVTDYNEQFF
TGCAGTGCCCTCTCCGGGGATGTGACAGACTACAATGAGCAGTTCTTC
>.|TRBJ2-1|TRBV7-6|.
CACSLRGPEQFF
TGTGCCTGCAGCCTAAGGGGACCTGAGCAGTTCTTC
>TRBD1|TRBJ2-5|TRBV10-2|.
CASSENRGTQETQYF
TGCGCCAGCAGTGAGAACAGGGGGACCCAAGAGACCCAGTACTTC
>TRBD1|TRBJ1-1|TRBV5-1|many
CASSPEDRDRTEAFF
TGCGCCAGCAGCCCAGAGGACAGGGATCGGACTGAAGCTTTCTTT
>.|TRBJ2-7|TRBV7-9|.
CASSLVGTAEQYF
TGTGCCAGCAGCTTAGTAGGGACGGCCGAGCAGTACTTC
>TRBD1|TRBJ1-2|TRBV28|many
CASSETQGAGYGYTF
TGTGCCAGCAGTGAAACGCAGGGGGCCGGCTATGGCTACACCTTC
>TRBD1|TRBJ2-6|TRBV6-5|many
CASSARDSYSGANVLTF
TGTGCCAGCAGTGCCCGGGACAGCTACTCTGGGGCCAACGTCCTGACTTTC
>TRBD1|TRBJ1-5|TRBV7-2|many
CASSFGTGGNQPQHF
TGTGCCAGCAGCTTCGGGACAGGGGGCAATCAGCCCCAGCATTTT
>.|TRBJ1-5|TRBV6-6|many
CASSYSGEDQPQHF
TGTGCCAGCAGTTACTCAGGGGAGGATCAGCCCCAGCATTTT
>TRBD1|TRBJ1-1|TRBV10-3|.
CAISERDRKAFF
TGTGCCATCAGTGAAAGGGACAGGAAAGCTTTCTTT
>.|TRBJ2-7|TRBV6-1|once
CASSEGPGAYEQYF
TGTGCCAGCAGTGAAGGGCCTGGAGCCTACGAGCAGTACTTC
>TRBD1|TRBJ2-7|TRBV6-2/TRBV6-3|many
CASSPRTGGFSEQYF
TGTGCCAGCAGTCCTCGGACAGGGGGGTTCAGCGAGCAGTACTTC
>.|TRBJ2-3|TRBV7-2|.
CASSPQWTYYNEQYF
TGTGCCAGCAGTCCACAGTGGACCTACTACAATGAGCAGTATTTT
>.|TRBJ2-3|TRBV7-6|.
CASSFPGGTDTQYF
TGTGCCAGCAGCTTCCCAGGGGGCACAGATACGCAGTATTTT
>.|TRBJ1-2|TRBV27|many
CASSFRAGPGYTF
TGTGCCAGCAGTTTCAGGGCAGGGCCTGGCTACACCTTC
>TRBD1|TRBJ2-1|TRBV7-6|.
CASSQRGGRYNEQFF
TGTGCCAGCAGCCAAAGAGGGGGCAGGTACAATGAGCAGTTCTTC
>.|TRBJ2-5|TRBV7-2|.
CASSFTQTQYF
TGTGCCAGCAGCTTTACTCAGACCCAGTACTTC
>.|TRBJ2-1|TRBV27|many
CASSLSLARNEQFF
TGTGCCAGCAGTTTAAGTCTAGCGAGGAATGAGCAGTTCTTC
>TRBD2|TRBJ2-5|TRBV20-1|many
CSARGLAEGSQETQYF
TGCAGTGCCCGAGGGCTAGCGGAGGGGTCCCAAGAGACCCAGTACTTC
>TRBD2|TRBJ2-2|TRBV19|.
CASSIDLGGANTGELFF
TGTGCCAGTAGTATAGATCTCGGGGGGGCTAACACCGGGGAGCTGTTTTTT
>TRBD2|TRBJ2-5|TRBV20-1|many
CSARDGREQQETQYF
TGCAGTGCTAGAGATGGGCGGGAGCAGCAAGAGACCCAGTACTTC
>.|TRBJ2-3|TRBV24-1|.
CATSDRRRNEQYF
TGTGCCACCAGTGATCGTAGGAGGAATGAGCAGTATTTT
>.|TRBJ1-5|TRBV4-1|many
CASSQVRQFDQPQHF
TGCGCCAGCAGCCAAGTCCGACAGTTCGATCAGCCCCAGCATTTT
>TRBD2|TRBJ2-3|TRBV7-3|once
CASSTGTSGSTDTQYF
TGTGCCAGCAGCACCGGGACTAGCGGGAGCACAGATACGCAGTATTTT
>.|TRBJ1-5|TRBV15|.
CATSRAGRSRMRF
TGTGCCACCAGCAGAGCTGGACGGTCCCGGATGAGATTT
>.|TRBJ2-3|TRBV11-2|.
CASSLDRMGLWGDTQYF
TGTGCCAGCAGCTTAGATCGCATGGGGCTGTGGGGAGATACGCAGTATTTT
>.|TRBJ2-1|TRBV7-2|.
CASSSGAGTADNEQFF
TGTGCCAGCAGCAGTGGGGCCGGGACGGCGGACAATGAGCAGTTCTTC